This TCR beta chain was identified during a study of T cells in Graves' hyperthyroidism and ophthalmopathy. Exclusions: uncontrolled infection, other autoimmune disease, pregnancy, lactation. Diagnosing involved the use of clinical symptoms, serum thyroxine and TRAb, thyroid ultrasound and orbital computed tomography. This clonotype was found many times. The V gene's germline CDR1 is MNHNS and CDR2 SASEGT. The ends were cut back, 5 bases at V and 4 bases at J, with 18 bases in the middle. There are 16 residues in the CDR3. RNA transcripts served as the template for amplifying TCR beta CDR3 regions. Carried out on the TCR CDR3, a first-round RT-PCR used the HTBI primer set. TCRdb processed the multiplex PCR reads anew with MiXCR; each CDR3 protein has one entry. Seen here are about 710,000 distinct CDR3 sequences, roughly 17% observed once, and the top ten hold 8.4%.

The sequence was obtained from a man in his late teens or twenties with Graves' hyperthyroidism. The chain combines TRBV6-1 with TRBJ2-1, with unresolved D. The sequenced sample consisted of blood. The CDR3 DNA is TGTGCCAGCAGTTCCTTAGGCGGTGACCTTTACAATGAGCAGTTCTTC. Protein sequence: CASSSLGGDLYNEQFF.